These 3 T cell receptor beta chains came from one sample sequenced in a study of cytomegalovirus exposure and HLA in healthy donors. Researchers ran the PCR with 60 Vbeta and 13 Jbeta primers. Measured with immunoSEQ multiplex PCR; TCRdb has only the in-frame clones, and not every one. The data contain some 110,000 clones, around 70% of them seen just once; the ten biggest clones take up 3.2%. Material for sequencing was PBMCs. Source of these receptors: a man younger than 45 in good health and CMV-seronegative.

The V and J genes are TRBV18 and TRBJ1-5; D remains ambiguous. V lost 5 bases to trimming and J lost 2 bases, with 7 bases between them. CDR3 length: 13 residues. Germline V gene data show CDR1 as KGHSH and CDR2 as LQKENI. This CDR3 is CASSAGGNQPQHF. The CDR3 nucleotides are TGTGCCAGCTCAGCCGGGGGCAATCAGCCCCAGCATTTT.

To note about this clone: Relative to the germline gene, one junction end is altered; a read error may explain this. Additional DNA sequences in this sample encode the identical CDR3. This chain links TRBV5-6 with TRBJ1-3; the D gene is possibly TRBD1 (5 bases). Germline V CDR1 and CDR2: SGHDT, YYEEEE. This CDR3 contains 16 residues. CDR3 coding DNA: TGTGCCAGCAGCACGCGGGGCGGGTATCGAAGAAACACCATATACTTT. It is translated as CASSTRGGYRRNTIYF. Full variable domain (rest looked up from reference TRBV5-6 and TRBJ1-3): DAGVTQSPTHLIKTRGQQVTLRCSPKSGHDTVSWYQQALGQGPQFIFQYYEEEERQRGNFPDRFSGHQFPNYSSELNVNALLLGDSALYLCASSTRGGYRRNTIYFGEGSWLTVV.

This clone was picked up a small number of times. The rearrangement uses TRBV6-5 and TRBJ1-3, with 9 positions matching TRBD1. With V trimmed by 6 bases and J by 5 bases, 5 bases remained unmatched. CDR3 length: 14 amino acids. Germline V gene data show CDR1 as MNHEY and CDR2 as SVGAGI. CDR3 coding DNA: TGTGCCAGCAGACCACAGGGGGCGAGAAACACCATATATTTT. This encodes CASRPQGARNTIYF.